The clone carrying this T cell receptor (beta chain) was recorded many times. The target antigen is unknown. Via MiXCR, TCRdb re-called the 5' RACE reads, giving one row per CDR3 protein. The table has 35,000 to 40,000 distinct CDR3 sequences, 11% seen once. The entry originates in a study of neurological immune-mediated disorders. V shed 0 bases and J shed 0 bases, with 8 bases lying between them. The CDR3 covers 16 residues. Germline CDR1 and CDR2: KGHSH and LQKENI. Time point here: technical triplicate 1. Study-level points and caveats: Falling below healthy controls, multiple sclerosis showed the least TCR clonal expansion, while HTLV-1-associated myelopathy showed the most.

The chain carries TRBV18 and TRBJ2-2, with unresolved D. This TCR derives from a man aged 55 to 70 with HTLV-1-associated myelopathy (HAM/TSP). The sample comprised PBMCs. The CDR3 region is CASSPPNGPNTGELFF. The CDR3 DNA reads TGTGCCAGCTCACCACCGAACGGACCGAACACCGGGGAGCTGTTTTTT.